These T cell receptor beta chains were read from a single sample in a study of T-cell memory formation after mild COVID-19. TCRdb re-called the 5' RACE reads through MiXCR, storing one row per CDR3 protein. The data contain about 350,000 distinct CDR3 sequences, under 15% of them singletons. Sequencing was done on a sample of PBMCs or a T cell subset sorted from them (not recorded which). These receptors all stem from a man between 18 and 29 years old who had mild COVID-19 (a few samples of this study predate the infection). Cell type and time point are not known. CDR3s include the opening cysteine and the closing phenylalanine or tryptophan. D genes are given only for firm matches. Some rows have no size entry. The others give once, few or many, or a class for an expanded clone.

j_call v_call d_call clone_size cdr3_nt cdr3_aa
TRBJ2-3 TRBV20-1 TRBD1 few TGCAGTGCCCCCACAGGACAGGGGACAGATACGCAGTATTTT CSAPTGQGTDTQYF
TRBJ2-1 TRBV7-2 TRBD2 few TGTGCCAGCAGCCACCCCCGACGTGGGGGACTAGCGGGGGACACCTACAATGAGCAGTTCTTC CASSHPRRGGLAGDTYNEQFF
TRBJ2-6 TRBV18 NA NA TGTGCCAGCTCCCGCACTGCCACCTCTCTGGGGACCAACGTCCTGACTTTC CASSRTATSLGTNVLTF
TRBJ1-1 TRBV5-6 NA NA TGTGCCAGCAGCTTGGTCCACTTCCCTCAGAACACTGAAGCTTTCTTT CASSLVHFPQNTEAFF
TRBJ2-1 TRBV5-4 NA few TGTGCCAGCAGCTTGGTACCTAGCCATGAGCAGTTCTTC CASSLVPSHEQFF
TRBJ2-7 TRBV7-2 TRBD1 many TGTGCCAGCAGTCTCAAACCGGGACAGGGTGGCAAGCAGTACTTC CASSLKPGQGGKQYF
TRBJ1-1 TRBV4-1 NA few TGCGCCAGCAGCCAAGCTTTTACAGGGCGCACTGAAGCTTTCTTT CASSQAFTGRTEAFF
TRBJ2-1 TRBV29-1 TRBD2 few TGCAGCGGAGCGGGGGGGCCTAATGAGCAGTTCTTC CSGAGGPNEQFF
TRBJ2-2 TRBV4-2 NA few TGTGCCAGCAGCCAAAGGGACGGGGAGCTGTTTTTT CASSQRDGELFF
TRBJ2-4 TRBV19 NA many TGTGCCAGTAGTATTCCCCCAATTAACATTCAGTACTTC CASSIPPINIQYF
TRBJ2-1 TRBV7-3 NA NA TGTGCCAGCAGCCTCGGACCGCGCCCGGGGTACAATGAGCAGTTCTTC CASSLGPRPGYNEQFF
TRBJ2-3 TRBV20-1 NA few TGCAGTGCTAGAGATAGGAGGCGAGATACGCAGTATTTT CSARDRRRDTQYF
TRBJ2-5 TRBV20-1 TRBD2 few TGCAGTGCTCTTCGCGGGGGGGCCAGGGAGACCCAGTACTTC CSALRGGARETQYF
TRBJ2-6 TRBV6-2/TRBV6-3 NA NA TGTGCCAGCAGCAAAATTTCTCGCTCTGGGGCCAACGTCCTGACTTTC CASSKISRSGANVLTF
TRBJ1-1 TRBV4-3 NA few TGCGCCAGCAGCCCTGACGGGCATCGAGGGGGCACTGAAGCTTTCTTT CASSPDGHRGGTEAFF
TRBJ2-1 TRBV27 TRBD1 NA TGTGCCAGCTCCCACGGCGGACAGGGGTACAATGAGCAGTTCTTC CASSHGGQGYNEQFF
TRBJ2-4 TRBV6-1 TRBD2 few TGTGCCAGCTCACCGGGACTAGCGGATAAAAACATTCAGTACTTC CASSPGLADKNIQYF
TRBJ1-2 TRBV11-2 NA few TGTGCCAGCAGCCCCCAGGAGTACCGCGGCTACACCTTC CASSPQEYRGYTF
TRBJ1-6 TRBV10-3 NA few TGTGCCATCAGTGAGTCGGGAAGCGGTTCACCCCTCCACTTT CAISESGSGSPLHF
TRBJ2-4 TRBV20-1 NA NA TGCAGTGCTAGTTCAGTAGCCAAAAACATTCAGTACTTC CSASSVAKNIQYF
TRBJ1-3 TRBV7-6 NA many TGTGCCAGCAGCTTATCCGGGACGCCGAGCTCTGGAAACACCATATATTTT CASSLSGTPSSGNTIYF
TRBJ1-5 TRBV2 NA NA TGTGCCAGCAGTGAAGTAACAGGGTATCAGCCCCAGCATTTT CASSEVTGYQPQHF
TRBJ2-7 TRBV21-1 NA NA TGTGCCAGCAGCAAAGAGACAGGACTCAGCTCCTACGAGCAGTACTTC CASSKETGLSSYEQYF
TRBJ2-7 TRBV5-1 NA many TGCGCCAGCAGCTTGTCGGGTTGGCCCCCTCCCTTCGACGAGCAGTACTTC CASSLSGWPPPFDEQYF
TRBJ2-4 TRBV4-2 NA few TGTGCCAGCAGCCAAGATGGGCGGACGCATGCCTCACCTTCCAAAAACATTCAGTACTTC CASSQDGRTHASPSKNIQYF
TRBJ1-3 TRBV9 NA few TGTGCCAGCAGCGCGGACGGCCTGGGAGGAAACACCATATATTTT CASSADGLGGNTIYF
TRBJ2-7 TRBV2 TRBD1 NA TGTGCCAGCAAGGGACAGGCCCTTGCCTACGAGCAGTACTTC CASKGQALAYEQYF
TRBJ1-4 TRBV19 NA few TGTGCCAGTAGTACGTCGTCAGACGAAAAACTGTTTTTT CASSTSSDEKLFF
TRBJ2-1 TRBV5-1 TRBD1 NA TGCGCCAGCGGATGGACAGGGGGTTCTGGTGAGCAGTTCTTC CASGWTGGSGEQFF
TRBJ2-3 TRBV3-2 NA NA TGTGCCAGCAGCCAAACGACTAGCGGCACGACCACAGATACGCAGTATTTT CASSQTTSGTTTDTQYF
TRBJ2-3 TRBV7-9 NA many TGTGCCAGCGGGTCAGATACGCAGTATTTT CASGSDTQYF
TRBJ2-3 TRBV5-1 NA few TGCGCCAGCAGCATAGGCCAGGTAGTAAGCACAGATACGCAGTATTTT CASSIGQVVSTDTQYF
TRBJ2-6 TRBV5-1 NA few TGCGCCAGCAGCTGGGGTCCCACGGGGGCCAACGTCCTGACTTTC CASSWGPTGANVLTF
TRBJ2-3 TRBV7-9 TRBD2 NA TGTGCCAGCAGCTTAGAGCTAGCGGGGGGGGCAGATACGCAGTATTTT CASSLELAGGADTQYF
TRBJ1-4 TRBV7-9 NA NA TGTGCCAGCAGCTTAGCCGGGGCTATACGTGGAAAACTGTTTTTT CASSLAGAIRGKLFF
TRBJ1-6 TRBV7-2 NA NA TGTGCCAGCAGCTTATGGGTACAGGAGCGCCTCCACTTT CASSLWVQERLHF
TRBJ2-2 TRBV5-1 TRBD2 NA TGCGCCAGCAGCCCTATTACGGGACTAGCGGGAACCGGGGAGCTGTTTTTT CASSPITGLAGTGELFF
TRBJ2-3 TRBV4-1 NA few TGCGCCAGCAGCCAAACCGGGGCCTATACGCAGTATTTT CASSQTGAYTQYF
TRBJ2-3 TRBV10-3 NA few TGTGCCATCAGACAGGGTAGTGCAGATACGCAGTATTTT CAIRQGSADTQYF
TRBJ1-1 TRBV4-3 NA NA TGCGCCAGCAGCCAAGAAATCGTAGGGCTTGGGGGGTATTACACTGAAGCTTTCTTT CASSQEIVGLGGYYTEAFF
TRBJ2-5 TRBV4-3 NA many TGCGCCAGCAGCCAAGGGCAGGGCTACCAAGAGACCCAGTACTTC CASSQGQGYQETQYF
TRBJ1-6 TRBV4-3 NA few TGCGCCAGCAGCCAAGATTGGGGGGGGGATTCACCCCTCCACTTT CASSQDWGGDSPLHF
TRBJ1-2 TRBV6-1 TRBD1 NA TGTGCCAGCAGTGCAACAGGGGGCGGCCTGAAGGGCTACACCTTC CASSATGGGLKGYTF
TRBJ2-6 TRBV7-2 TRBD1 NA TGTGCCAGCAGCGCCCGCGGGACAGGGGGCTACTCCTCTGGGGCCAACGTCCTGACTTTC CASSARGTGGYSSGANVLTF
TRBJ1-4 TRBV29-1 TRBD1 few TGCAGCGGCGGGACAGGGAGGCCTAATGAAAAACTGTTTTTT CSGGTGRPNEKLFF
TRBJ1-6 TRBV12-3/TRBV12-4 NA few TGTGCCAGCAACCGGGGGTATAATTCACCCCTCCACTTT CASNRGYNSPLHF
TRBJ1-5 TRBV3-1 NA few TGTGCCAGCAGCGCTCGAGGGGTTAGCAATCAGCCCCAGCATTTT CASSARGVSNQPQHF
TRBJ2-1 TRBV29-1 NA few TGCAGCGTTATGCAGATGGATGAGCAGTTCTTC CSVMQMDEQFF
TRBJ2-5 TRBV6-2/TRBV6-3 NA NA TGTGCCAGCAGCTACCGGGACTGGTGGGAGACCCAGTACTTC CASSYRDWWETQYF
TRBJ2-1 TRBV12-3/TRBV12-4 NA NA TGTGCCAGCAGTTTCGCAGGCGTGAGGGGGGGAAATGAGCAGTTATTC CASSFAGVRGGNEQLF
TRBJ1-2 TRBV6-2/TRBV6-3 TRBD1 NA TGTGCCAGCAGTGACTCCGGGACAGGGGCCGGGTACACCTTC CASSDSGTGAGYTF
TRBJ1-1 TRBV7-3 NA NA TGTGCCAGCAGCCCAGATGGGACTGAAGCTTTCTTT CASSPDGTEAFF
TRBJ2-2 TRBV7-2 NA few TGTGCCAGCAGCTTAGCGTACGGGGAGCTGTTTTTT CASSLAYGELFF
TRBJ1-6 TRBV9 NA many TGTGCCAGCAGCGTTGACCCCCTATATTCACCCCTCCACTTT CASSVDPLYSPLHF
TRBJ2-1 TRBV27 TRBD2 few TGTGCCAGCAGTCGAGACTCACCCTCGAACGGGGGGTTTTACAATGAGCAGTTCTTC CASSRDSPSNGGFYNEQFF
TRBJ2-7 TRBV6-6 TRBD1 NA TGTGCCAGCAGTTCCTCGGACAGGGTGGTAACCTACGAGCAGTACTTC CASSSSDRVVTYEQYF
TRBJ1-2 TRBV5-1 NA few TGCGCCAGAATACCGACAGACTATGGCTACACCTTC CARIPTDYGYTF
TRBJ2-1 TRBV2 NA few TGTGCCAGCAGTGAGTTGGCGTGGCAGGTATACAATGAGCAGTTCTTC CASSELAWQVYNEQFF
TRBJ2-1 TRBV7-9 NA NA TGTGCCAGCAGCCTCCGCAAATACAATGAGCAGTTCTTC CASSLRKYNEQFF